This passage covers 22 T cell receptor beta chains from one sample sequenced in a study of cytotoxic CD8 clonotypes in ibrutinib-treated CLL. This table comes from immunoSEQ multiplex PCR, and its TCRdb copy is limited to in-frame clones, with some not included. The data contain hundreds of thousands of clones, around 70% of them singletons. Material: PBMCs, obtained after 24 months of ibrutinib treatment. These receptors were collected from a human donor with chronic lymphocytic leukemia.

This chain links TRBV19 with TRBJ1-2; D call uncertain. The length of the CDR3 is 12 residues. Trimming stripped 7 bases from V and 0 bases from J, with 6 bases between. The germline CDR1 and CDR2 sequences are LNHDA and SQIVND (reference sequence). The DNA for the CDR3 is TGTGCCAGTACGGATCCTAACTATGGCTACACCTTC. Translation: CASTDPNYGYTF. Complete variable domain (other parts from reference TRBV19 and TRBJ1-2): DGGITQSPKYLFRKEGQNVTLSCEQNLNHDAMYWYRQDPGQGLRLIYYSQIVNDFQKGDIAEGYSVSREKKESFPLTVTSAQKNPTAFYLCASTDPNYGYTFGSGTRLTVV.

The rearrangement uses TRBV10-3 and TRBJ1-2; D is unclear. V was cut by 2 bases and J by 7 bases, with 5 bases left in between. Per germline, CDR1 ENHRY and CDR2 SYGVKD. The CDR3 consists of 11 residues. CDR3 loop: CAISELFGYTF. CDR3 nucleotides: TGTGCCATCAGTGAGCTTTTTGGCTACACCTTC.

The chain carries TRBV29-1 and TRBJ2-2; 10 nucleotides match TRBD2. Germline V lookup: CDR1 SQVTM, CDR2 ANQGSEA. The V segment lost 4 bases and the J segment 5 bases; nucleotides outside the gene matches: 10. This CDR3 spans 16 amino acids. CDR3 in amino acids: CSVVLAGVGTTGELFF. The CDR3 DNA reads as TGCAGCGTTGTTCTAGCGGGAGTGGGGACAACCGGGGAGCTGTTTTTT.

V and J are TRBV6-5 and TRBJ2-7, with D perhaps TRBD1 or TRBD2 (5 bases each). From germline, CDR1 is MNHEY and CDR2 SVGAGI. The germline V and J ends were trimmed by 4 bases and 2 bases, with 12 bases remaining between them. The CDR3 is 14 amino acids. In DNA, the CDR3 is TGTGCCAGCAGTTTGCGCAGGGAGACCTACGAGCAGTACTTC. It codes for CASSLRRETYEQYF.

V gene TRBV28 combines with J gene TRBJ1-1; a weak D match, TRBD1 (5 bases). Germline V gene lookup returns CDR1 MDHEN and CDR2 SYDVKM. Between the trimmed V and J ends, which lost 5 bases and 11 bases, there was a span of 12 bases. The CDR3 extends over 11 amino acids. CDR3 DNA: TGTGCCAGCAGTCTCGGGACGTGGGCTTTCTTT. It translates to CASSLGTWAFF. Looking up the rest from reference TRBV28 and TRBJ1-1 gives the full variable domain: DVKVTQSSRYLVKRTGEKVFLECVQDMDHENMFWYRQDPGLGLRLIYFSYDVKMKEKGDIPEGYSVSREKKERFSLILESASTNQTSMYLCASSLGTWAFFGQGTRLTVV.

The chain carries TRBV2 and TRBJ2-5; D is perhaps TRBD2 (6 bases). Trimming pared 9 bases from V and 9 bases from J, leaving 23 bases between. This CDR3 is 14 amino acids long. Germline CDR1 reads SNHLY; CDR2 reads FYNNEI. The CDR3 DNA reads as TGTGCCAGGGAACCCGGGACTGGGATGGGGGCCCAGTACTTC. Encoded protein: CAREPGTGMGAQYF.

The CDR3 DNA follows: TGTGCCAGCAGCTCTAGCGGGACGCCCTACGAGCAGTACTTC. This translates into CASSSSGTPYEQYF. V gene TRBV28 combines with J gene TRBJ2-7; 9 positions match TRBD2. The V gene's germline CDR1 is MDHEN and CDR2 SYDVKM. The CDR3 covers 14 residues. V shed 6 bases and J 2 bases; nucleotides not matched to a gene: 5.

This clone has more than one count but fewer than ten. The CDR3 nucleotides are TGTGCCAGCAGTCTGCCCGGGACGGTCGGGGTTTTTAACTATGGCTACACCTTC. This translates into CASSLPGTVGVFNYGYTF. This rearrangement joins TRBV28 to TRBJ1-2, with D maybe TRBD1 (5 bases). Germline lookup yields CDR1 MDHEN and CDR2 SYDVKM. This CDR3 contains 18 residues. V lost 5 bases to trimming and J lost 1 base, with 23 bases between them.

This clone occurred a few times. For the CDR3, the DNA is TGCAGTGCGGGACAGGGGGATGGCTACACCTTC. This sequence encodes CSAGQGDGYTF. The chain links TRBV20-1 to TRBJ1-2; 11 positions agree with TRBD1. CDR3 length equals 11 residues. The V segment lost 6 bases and the J segment 6 bases; nucleotides outside the gene matches: 0. Germline loops: CDR1 DFQATT, CDR2 SNEGSKA (reference sequence).

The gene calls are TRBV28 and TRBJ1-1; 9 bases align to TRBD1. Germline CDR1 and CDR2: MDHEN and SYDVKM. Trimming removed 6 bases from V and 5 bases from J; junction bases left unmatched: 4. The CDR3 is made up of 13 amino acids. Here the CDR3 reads CASRAGQGTEAFF. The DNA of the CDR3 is TGTGCCAGCAGGGCAGGACAGGGGACTGAAGCTTTCTTT. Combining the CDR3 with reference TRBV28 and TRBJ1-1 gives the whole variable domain DVKVTQSSRYLVKRTGEKVFLECVQDMDHENMFWYRQDPGLGLRLIYFSYDVKMKEKGDIPEGYSVSREKKERFSLILESASTNQTSMYLCASRAGQGTEAFFGQGTRLTVV.

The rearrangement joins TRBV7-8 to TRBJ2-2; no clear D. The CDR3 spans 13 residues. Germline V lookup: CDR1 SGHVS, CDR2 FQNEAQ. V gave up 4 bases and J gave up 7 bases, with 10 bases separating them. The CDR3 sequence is CASSSTANGELFF. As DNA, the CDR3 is TGTGCCAGCAGCTCTACAGCTAACGGGGAGCTGTTTTTT. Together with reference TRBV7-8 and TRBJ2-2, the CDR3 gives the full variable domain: GAGVSQSPRYKVAKRGQDVALRCDPISGHVSLFWYQQALGQGPEFLTYFQNEAQLDKSGLPSDRFFAERPEGSVSTLKIQRTQQEDSAVYLCASSSTANGELFFGEGSRLTVL.

The CDR3 loop is CAWSLPGSLLNTEAFF. The CDR3 DNA reads as TGTGCCTGGAGCCTCCCTGGGAGCTTATTGAACACTGAAGCTTTCTTT. This chain uses TRBV30 with TRBJ1-1, with D uncertain. The CDR3 runs to 16 residues. V shed 3 bases and J shed 0 bases, with 17 bases lying between them. CDR1 and CDR2 (germline): GTSNPN, SVGIG (reference sequence).

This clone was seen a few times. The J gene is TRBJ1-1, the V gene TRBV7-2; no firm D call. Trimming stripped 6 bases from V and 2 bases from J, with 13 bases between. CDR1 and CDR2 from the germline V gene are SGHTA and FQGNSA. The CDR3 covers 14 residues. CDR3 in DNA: TGTGCCAGCAGTCCGATACGAGTCAACACTGAAGCTTTCTTT. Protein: CASSPIRVNTEAFF.

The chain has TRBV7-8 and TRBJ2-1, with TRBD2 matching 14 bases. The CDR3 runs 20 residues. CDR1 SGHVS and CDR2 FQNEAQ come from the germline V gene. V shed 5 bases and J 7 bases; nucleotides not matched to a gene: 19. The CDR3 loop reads CASSRKTSGRAQSGGNEQFF. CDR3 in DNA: TGTGCCAGCAGCCGGAAGACTAGCGGGAGGGCTCAATCAGGGGGAAATGAGCAGTTCTTC.

The CDR3 nucleotides are TGTGCCAGCAGTCCCAACGACGGCTACGAGCAGTACTTC. It yields the protein CASSPNDGYEQYF. This chain connects TRBV28 to TRBJ2-7; no definite D call. The CDR3 sequence is 13 residues long. CDR1 and CDR2 from the germline V gene are MDHEN and SYDVKM. V was cut by 5 bases and J by 3 bases, with 11 bases left in between. Using reference TRBV28 and TRBJ2-7 for the parts outside the CDR3, the full variable domain is DVKVTQSSRYLVKRTGEKVFLECVQDMDHENMFWYRQDPGLGLRLIYFSYDVKMKEKGDIPEGYSVSREKKERFSLILESASTNQTSMYLCASSPNDGYEQYFGPGTRLTVT.

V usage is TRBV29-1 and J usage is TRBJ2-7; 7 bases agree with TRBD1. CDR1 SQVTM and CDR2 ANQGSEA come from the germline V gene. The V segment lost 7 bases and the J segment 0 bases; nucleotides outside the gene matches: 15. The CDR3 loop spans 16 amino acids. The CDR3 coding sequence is TGCAGCGCCCGAGGGGGAACAGGGGCCAGCTCCTACGAGCAGTACTTC. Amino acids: CSARGGTGASSYEQYF.

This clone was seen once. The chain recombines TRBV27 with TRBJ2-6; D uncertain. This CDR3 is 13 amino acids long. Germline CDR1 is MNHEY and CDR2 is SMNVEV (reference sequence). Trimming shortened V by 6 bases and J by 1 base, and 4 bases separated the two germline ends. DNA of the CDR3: TGTGCCAGCAGCTATTCTGGGGCCAACGTCCTGACTTTC. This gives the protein CASSYSGANVLTF.

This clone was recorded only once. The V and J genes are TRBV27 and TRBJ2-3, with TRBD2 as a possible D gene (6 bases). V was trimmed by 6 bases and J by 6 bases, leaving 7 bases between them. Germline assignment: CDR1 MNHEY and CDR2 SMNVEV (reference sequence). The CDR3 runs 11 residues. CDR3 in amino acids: CASSGSDTQYF. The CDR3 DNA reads TGTGCCAGCAGCGGGAGCGATACGCAGTATTTT.

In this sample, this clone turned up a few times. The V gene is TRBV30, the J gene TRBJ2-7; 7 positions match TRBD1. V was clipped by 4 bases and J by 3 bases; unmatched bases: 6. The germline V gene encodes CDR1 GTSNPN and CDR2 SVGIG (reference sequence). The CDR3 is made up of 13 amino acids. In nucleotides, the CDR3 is TGTGCCTGGAACTGGGGACAGAACTACGAGCAGTACTTC. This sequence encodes CAWNWGQNYEQYF.

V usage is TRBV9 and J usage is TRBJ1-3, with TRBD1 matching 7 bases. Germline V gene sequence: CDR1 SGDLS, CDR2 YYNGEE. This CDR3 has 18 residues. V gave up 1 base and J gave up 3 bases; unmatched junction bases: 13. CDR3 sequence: CASSVQTGMGLFGNTIYF. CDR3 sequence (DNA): TGTGCCAGCAGCGTACAGACAGGGATGGGGCTTTTTGGAAACACCATATATTTT.

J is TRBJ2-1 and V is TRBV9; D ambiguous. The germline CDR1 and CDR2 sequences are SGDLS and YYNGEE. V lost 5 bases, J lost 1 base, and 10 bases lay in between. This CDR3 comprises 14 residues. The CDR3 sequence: CASSTYPSYNEQFF. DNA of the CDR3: TGTGCCAGCAGTACCTATCCTTCCTACAATGAGCAGTTCTTC.

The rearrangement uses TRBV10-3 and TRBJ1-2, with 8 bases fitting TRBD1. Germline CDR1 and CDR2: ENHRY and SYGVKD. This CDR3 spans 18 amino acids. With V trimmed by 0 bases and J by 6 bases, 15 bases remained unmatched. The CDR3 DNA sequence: TGTGCCATCAGTGAGTCACAAGGGAGACAGGGGTTCTCCGATGGCTACACCTTC. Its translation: CAISESQGRQGFSDGYTF.